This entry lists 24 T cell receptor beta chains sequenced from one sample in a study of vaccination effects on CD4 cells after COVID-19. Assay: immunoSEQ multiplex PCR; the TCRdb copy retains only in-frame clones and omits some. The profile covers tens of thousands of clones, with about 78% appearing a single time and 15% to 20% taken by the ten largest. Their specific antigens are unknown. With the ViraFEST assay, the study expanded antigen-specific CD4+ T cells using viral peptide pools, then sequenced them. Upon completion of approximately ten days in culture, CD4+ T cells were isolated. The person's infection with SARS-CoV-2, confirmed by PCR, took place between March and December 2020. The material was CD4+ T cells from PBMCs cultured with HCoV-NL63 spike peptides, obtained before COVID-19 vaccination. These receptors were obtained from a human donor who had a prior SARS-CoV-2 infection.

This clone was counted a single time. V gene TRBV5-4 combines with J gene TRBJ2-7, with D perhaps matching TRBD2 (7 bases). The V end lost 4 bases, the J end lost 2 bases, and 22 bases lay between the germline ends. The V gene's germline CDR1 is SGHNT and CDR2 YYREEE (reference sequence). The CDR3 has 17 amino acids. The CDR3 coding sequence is TGTGCCAGCAGCCGACCATTGGGAGGGGGGGCAACCTACGAGCAGTACTTC. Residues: CASSRPLGGGATYEQYF.

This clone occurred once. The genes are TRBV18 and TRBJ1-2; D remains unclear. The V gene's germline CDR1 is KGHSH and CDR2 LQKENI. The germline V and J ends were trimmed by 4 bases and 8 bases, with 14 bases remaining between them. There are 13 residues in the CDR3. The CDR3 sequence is CASSRNSVLGYTF. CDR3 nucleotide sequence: TGTGCCAGCTCACGAAACTCCGTGCTAGGCTACACCTTC.

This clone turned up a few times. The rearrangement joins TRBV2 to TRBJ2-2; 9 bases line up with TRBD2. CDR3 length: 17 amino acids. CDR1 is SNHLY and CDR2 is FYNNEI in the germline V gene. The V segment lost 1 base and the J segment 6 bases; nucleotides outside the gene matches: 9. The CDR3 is CASSEVGSGGVAGELFF. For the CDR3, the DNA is TGTGCCAGCAGTGAAGTTGGTAGCGGGGGTGTAGCCGGGGAGCTGTTTTTT.

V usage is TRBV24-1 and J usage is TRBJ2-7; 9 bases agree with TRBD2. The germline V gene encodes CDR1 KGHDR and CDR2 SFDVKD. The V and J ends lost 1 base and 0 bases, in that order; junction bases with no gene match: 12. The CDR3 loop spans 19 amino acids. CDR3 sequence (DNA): TGTGCCACCAGTGATTTTAGGGGACTAGCCCCTCTTTACTCCTACGAGCAGTACTTC. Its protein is CATSDFRGLAPLYSYEQYF.

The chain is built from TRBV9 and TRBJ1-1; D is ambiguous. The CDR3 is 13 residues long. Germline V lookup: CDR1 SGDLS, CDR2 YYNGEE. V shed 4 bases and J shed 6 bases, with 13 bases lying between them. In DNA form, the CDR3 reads TGTGCCAGCAGCACTGGACCAGGCGCTGAAGCTTTCTTT. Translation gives CASSTGPGAEAFF.

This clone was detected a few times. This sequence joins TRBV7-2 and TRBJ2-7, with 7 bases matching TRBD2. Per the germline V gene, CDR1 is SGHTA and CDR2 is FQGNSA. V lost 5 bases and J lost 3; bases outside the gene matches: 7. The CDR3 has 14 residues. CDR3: CASSLSGAHYEQYF. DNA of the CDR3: TGTGCCAGCAGCCTCAGCGGGGCCCACTACGAGCAGTACTTC.

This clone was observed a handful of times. The CDR3 sequence: CASRLTAGNTIYF. Here the CDR3 DNA reads TGTGCCAGCAGGTTGACGGCTGGAAACACCATATATTTT. The chain has TRBV12-3 or TRBV12-4 and TRBJ1-3; no clear D gene. V was trimmed by 6 bases and J by 2 bases, leaving 8 bases between them. The CDR3 is 13 amino acids.

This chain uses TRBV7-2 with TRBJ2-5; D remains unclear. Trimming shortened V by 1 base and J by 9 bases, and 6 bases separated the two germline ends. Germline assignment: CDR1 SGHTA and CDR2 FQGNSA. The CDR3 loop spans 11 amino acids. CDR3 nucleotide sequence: TGTGCCAGCAGCTTAGTTGAGGCCCAGTACTTC. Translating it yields CASSLVEAQYF.

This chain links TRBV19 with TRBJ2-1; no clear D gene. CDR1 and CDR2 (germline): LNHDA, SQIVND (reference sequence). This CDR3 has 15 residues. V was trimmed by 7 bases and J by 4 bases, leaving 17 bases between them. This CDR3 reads CASTYRPGTYNEQFF. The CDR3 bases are TGTGCCAGTACCTATAGGCCCGGCACGTACAATGAGCAGTTCTTC.

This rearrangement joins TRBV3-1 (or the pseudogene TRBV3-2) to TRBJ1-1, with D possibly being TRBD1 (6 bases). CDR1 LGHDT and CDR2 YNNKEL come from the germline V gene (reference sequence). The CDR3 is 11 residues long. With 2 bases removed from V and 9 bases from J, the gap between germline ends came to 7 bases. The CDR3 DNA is TGTGCCAGCAGCCAAACAGGGAAAGCTTTCTTT. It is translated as CASSQTGKAFF.

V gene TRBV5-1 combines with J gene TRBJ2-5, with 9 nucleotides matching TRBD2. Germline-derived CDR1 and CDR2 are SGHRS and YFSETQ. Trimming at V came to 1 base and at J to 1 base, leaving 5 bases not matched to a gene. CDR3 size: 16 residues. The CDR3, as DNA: TGCGCCAGCAGCTTGCGCCTAGCGGGGCCCCAAGAGACCCAGTACTTC. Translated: CASSLRLAGPQETQYF.

The CDR3 region is CASSLQSYEQYF. CDR3 bases: TGTGCCAGCAGTCTACAGTCCTACGAGCAGTACTTC. The chain combines TRBV2 with TRBJ2-7, with no clear D. V lost 5 bases to trimming and J lost 1 base, with 6 bases between them. CDR3 length: 12 residues. Germline V CDR1 and CDR2: SNHLY, FYNNEI.

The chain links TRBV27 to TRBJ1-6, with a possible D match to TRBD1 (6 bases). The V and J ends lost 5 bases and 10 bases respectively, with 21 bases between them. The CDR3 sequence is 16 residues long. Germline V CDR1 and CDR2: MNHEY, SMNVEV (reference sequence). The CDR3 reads CASSRTVLVGYSPLHF. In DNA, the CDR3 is TGTGCCAGCAGTCGGACAGTCCTCGTCGGCTACTCACCCCTCCACTTT.

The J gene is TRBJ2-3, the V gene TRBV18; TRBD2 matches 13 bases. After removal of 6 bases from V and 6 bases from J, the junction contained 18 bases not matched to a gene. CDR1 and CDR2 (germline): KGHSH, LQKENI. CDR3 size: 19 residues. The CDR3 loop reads CASSRNRPGTSGVADTQYF. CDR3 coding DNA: TGTGCCAGCTCTCGTAACCGACCCGGGACTAGCGGGGTAGCGGATACGCAGTATTTT.

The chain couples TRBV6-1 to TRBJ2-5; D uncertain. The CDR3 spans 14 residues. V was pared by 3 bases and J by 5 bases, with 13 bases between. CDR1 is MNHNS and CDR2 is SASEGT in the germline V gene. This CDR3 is CASSDGRPLETQYF. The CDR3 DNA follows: TGTGCCAGCAGTGACGGTCGCCCCCTGGAGACCCAGTACTTC.

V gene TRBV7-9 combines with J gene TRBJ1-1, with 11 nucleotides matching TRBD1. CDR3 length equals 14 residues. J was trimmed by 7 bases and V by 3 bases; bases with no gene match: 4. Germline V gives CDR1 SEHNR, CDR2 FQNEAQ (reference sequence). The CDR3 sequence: CASSFGGQGVEAFF. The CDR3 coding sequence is TGTGCCAGCAGCTTCGGGGGACAGGGGGTTGAAGCTTTCTTT.

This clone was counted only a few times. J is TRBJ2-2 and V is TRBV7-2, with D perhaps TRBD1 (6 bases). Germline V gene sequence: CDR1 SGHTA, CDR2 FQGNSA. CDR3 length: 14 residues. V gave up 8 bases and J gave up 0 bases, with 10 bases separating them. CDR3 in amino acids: CASAGTTNTGELFF. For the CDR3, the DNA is TGTGCCAGCGCAGGGACAACGAACACCGGGGAGCTGTTTTTT.

CDR3 coding DNA: TGTGCCAGCAGACGAGACTCCTACAATGAGCAGTTCTTC. Translation: CASRRDSYNEQFF. The chain couples TRBV6-5 to TRBJ2-1, with D uncertain. The CDR3 length is 13 residues. Germline CDR1 reads MNHEY; CDR2 reads SVGAGI. Trimming removed 6 bases from V and 0 bases from J, with 6 bases in between.

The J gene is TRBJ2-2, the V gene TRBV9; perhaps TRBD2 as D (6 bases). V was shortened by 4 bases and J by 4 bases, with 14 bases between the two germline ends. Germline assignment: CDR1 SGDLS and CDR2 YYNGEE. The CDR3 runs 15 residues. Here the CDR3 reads CASSLTGTATGELFF. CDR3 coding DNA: TGTGCCAGCAGCTTGACCGGGACTGCCACCGGGGAGCTGTTTTTT.

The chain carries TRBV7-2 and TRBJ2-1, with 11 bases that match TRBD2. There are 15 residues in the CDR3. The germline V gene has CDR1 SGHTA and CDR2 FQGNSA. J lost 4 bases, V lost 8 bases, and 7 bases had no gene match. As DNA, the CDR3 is TGTGCCAGCGTAAGACTAGCGGGAAATTACAATGAGCAGTTCTTC. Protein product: CASVRLAGNYNEQFF.

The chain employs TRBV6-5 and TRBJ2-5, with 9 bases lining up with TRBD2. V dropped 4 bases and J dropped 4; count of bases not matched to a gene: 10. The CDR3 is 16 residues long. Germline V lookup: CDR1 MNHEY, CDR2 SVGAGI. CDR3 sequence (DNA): TGTGCCAGCAGTTCGCTTAGAGCGGGGGGATTAGAGACCCAGTACTTC. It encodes CASSSLRAGGLETQYF.

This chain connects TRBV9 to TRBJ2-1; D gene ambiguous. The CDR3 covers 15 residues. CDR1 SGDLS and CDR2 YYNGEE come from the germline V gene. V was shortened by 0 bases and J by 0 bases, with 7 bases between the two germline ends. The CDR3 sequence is CASSVGQSSYNEQFF. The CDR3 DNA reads TGTGCCAGCAGCGTAGGTCAGAGCTCCTACAATGAGCAGTTCTTC. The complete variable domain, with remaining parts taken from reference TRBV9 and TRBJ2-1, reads DSGVTQTPKHLITATGQRVTLRCSPRSGDLSVYWYQQSLDQGLQFLIQYYNGEERAKGNILERFSAQQFPDLHSELNLSSLELGDSALYFCASSVGQSSYNEQFFGPGTRLTVL.

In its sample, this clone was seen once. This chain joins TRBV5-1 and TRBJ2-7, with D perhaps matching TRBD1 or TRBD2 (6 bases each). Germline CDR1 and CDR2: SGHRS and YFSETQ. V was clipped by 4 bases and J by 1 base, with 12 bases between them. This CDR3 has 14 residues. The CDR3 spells CASSAGHSSYEQYF. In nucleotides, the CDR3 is TGCGCCAGCAGCGCGGGACATTCTTCCTACGAGCAGTACTTC.

CDR3 nucleotides: TGTGCCATCAATCGGGGCCTTGGAAACACCATATATTTT. Translation gives CAINRGLGNTIYF. The chain employs TRBV10-3 and TRBJ1-3, with TRBD1 as a possible D gene (5 bases). The CDR3 sequence is 13 residues long. Germline values: CDR1 ENHRY, CDR2 SYGVKD. Deletions cut 7 bases from V and 3 bases from J, with 10 bases between.